The next 5 T cell receptor beta chains were all read from a single sample in a study of shared clonotypes between healthy human individuals. The table came from immunoSEQ multiplex PCR; TCRdb's copy has only in-frame clones and leaves some out. The table includes 2 million to 3 million clones, approximately 94% detected once. Sequences were obtained from naive CD4+ T cells from PBMCs. Subset here: CD45RA+ positively selected. These receptors were obtained from a man aged 18 to 30 in good health. Some clones in this sample may be carry-over from other donors' samples.

The J gene is TRBJ2-1, the V gene TRBV5-1; D perhaps matches TRBD2 (5 bases). V was pared by 4 bases and J by 6 bases, with 20 bases between. The germline gives CDR1 SGHRS, CDR2 YFSETQ. The CDR3 is made up of 16 amino acids. The CDR3 reads CASSAVAARGINEQFF. In DNA form, the CDR3 reads TGCGCCAGCAGCGCGGTCGCGGCGCGAGGGATCAATGAGCAGTTCTTC.

In DNA form, the CDR3 reads TGTGCCAGCAGCTCCCAGGGACTAGCGGATGAGCAGTTCTTC. It specifies CASSSQGLADEQFF. V usage is TRBV7-2 and J usage is TRBJ2-1; 11 nucleotides agree with TRBD2. With 4 bases clipped from V and 8 bases from J, the junction kept 4 bases outside the gene matches. Germline V lookup: CDR1 SGHTA, CDR2 FQGNSA. The CDR3 loop spans 14 amino acids.

This clone was observed once. The chain couples TRBV18 to TRBJ1-1; D possibly corresponds to TRBD1 (6 bases). The V end was cut by 2 bases, the J end by 4 bases, with 14 bases between. The CDR3 length is 15 residues. CDR1 is KGHSH, CDR2 LQKENI, per germline. CDR3 amino acids: CASSPEDRRSTEAFF. CDR3 nucleotide sequence: TGTGCCAGCTCACCAGAAGACAGGCGAAGCACTGAAGCTTTCTTT.

The genes are TRBV5-1 and TRBJ2-5; D is perhaps TRBD2 (6 bases). V was clipped by 5 bases and J by 2 bases, with 25 bases between them. CDR3 length equals 18 residues. Germline loops: CDR1 SGHRS, CDR2 YFSETQ. The CDR3 DNA sequence: TGCGCCAGCAGGTACCCCAGGGTAGGGGAGGTTGATCAAGAGACCCAGTACTTC. As protein: CASRYPRVGEVDQETQYF. The whole variable domain, remainder taken from reference TRBV5-1 and TRBJ2-5, is KAGVTQTPRYLIKTRGQQVTLSCSPISGHRSVSWYQQTPGQGLQFLFEYFSETQRNKGNFPGRFSGRQFSNSRSEMNVSTLELGDSALYLCASRYPRVGEVDQETQYFGPGTRLLVL.

About this clone itself: Other DNA sequences within the sample encode an identical CDR3. The chain employs TRBV7-8 and TRBJ1-3; TRBD1 aligns across 11 bases. Trimming removed 2 bases from V and 2 bases from J; junction bases left unmatched: 2. This CDR3 is 16 amino acids long. The germline CDR1 and CDR2 sequences are SGHVS and FQNEAQ. The CDR3: CASSLLGQGAGNTIYF. DNA for the CDR3: TGTGCCAGCAGCTTACTGGGACAGGGGGCTGGAAACACCATATATTTT. The full variable domain, in which reference TRBV7-8 and TRBJ1-3 provide the parts outside the CDR3, is GAGVSQSPRYKVAKRGQDVALRCDPISGHVSLFWYQQALGQGPEFLTYFQNEAQLDKSGLPSDRFFAERPEGSVSTLKIQRTQQEDSAVYLCASSLLGQGAGNTIYFGEGSWLTVV.